This TCR beta chain originates from a study of cytomegalovirus exposure and HLA in healthy donors. Overall study results and limits: For cytomegalovirus status, the classifier reportedly gave diagnoses with high specificity and sensitivity. As immune exposure information, only CMV serostatus was available. Most likely, a cluster of highly shared sequence variants arose as a sequencing artifact.

PCR used 60 Vbeta primers and 13 Jbeta primers. Clones were sequenced by immunoSEQ multiplex PCR, and TCRdb holds only the in-frame ones, with some missing. The sample contains about 160,000 clones, roughly four fifths of which appear only once. Trimming took off 7 bases at V and 7 bases at J, with 19 bases between the two ends. CDR3 length: 15 amino acids. Germline-derived CDR1 and CDR2 are ENHRY and SYGVKD. Notes on this clone: Its antigen is not known.

V gene TRBV10-3 combines with J gene TRBJ2-2; tentatively, D is TRBD1 (6 bases). The receptor's source is a man aged 45-60 years in good health and CMV-seropositive. What was sequenced was PBMCs. The CDR3 sequence: CAITSGDVTGGELFF. CDR3 nucleotides: TGTGCCATCACTTCAGGGGACGTAACAGGCGGGGAGCTGTTTTTT.